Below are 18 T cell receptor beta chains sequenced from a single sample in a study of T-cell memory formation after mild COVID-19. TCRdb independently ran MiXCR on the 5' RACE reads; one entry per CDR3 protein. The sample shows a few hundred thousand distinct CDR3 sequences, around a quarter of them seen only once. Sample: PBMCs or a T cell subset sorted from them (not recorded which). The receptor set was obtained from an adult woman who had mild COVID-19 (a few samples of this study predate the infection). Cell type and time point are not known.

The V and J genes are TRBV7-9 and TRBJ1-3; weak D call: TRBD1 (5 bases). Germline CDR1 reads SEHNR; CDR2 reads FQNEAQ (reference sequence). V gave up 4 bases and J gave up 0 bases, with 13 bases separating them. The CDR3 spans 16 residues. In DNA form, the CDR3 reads TGTGCCAGCAGCTCTTCCCCGGGGGTCTCTGGAAACACCATATATTTT. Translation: CASSSSPGVSGNTIYF.

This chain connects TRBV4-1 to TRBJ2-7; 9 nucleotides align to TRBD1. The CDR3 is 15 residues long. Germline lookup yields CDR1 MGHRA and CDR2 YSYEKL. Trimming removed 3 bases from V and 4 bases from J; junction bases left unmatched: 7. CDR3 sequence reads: CASSHAPGTGYEQYF. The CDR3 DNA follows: TGCGCCAGCAGCCATGCCCCCGGGACAGGGTACGAGCAGTACTTC.

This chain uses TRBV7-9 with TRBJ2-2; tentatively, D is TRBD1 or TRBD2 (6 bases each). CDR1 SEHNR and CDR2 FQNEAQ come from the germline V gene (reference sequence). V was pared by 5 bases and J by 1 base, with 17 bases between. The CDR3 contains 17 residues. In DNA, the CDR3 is TGTGCCAGCAGCGATTCCTTAGGGGGGAAGAACACCGGGGAGCTGTTTTTT. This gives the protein CASSDSLGGKNTGELFF. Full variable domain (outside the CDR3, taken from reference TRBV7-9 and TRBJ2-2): DTGVSQNPRHKITKRGQNVTFRCDPISEHNRLYWYRQTLGQGPEFLTYFQNEAQLEKSRLLSDRFSAERPKGSFSTLEIQRTEQGDSAMYLCASSDSLGGKNTGELFFGEGSRLTVL.

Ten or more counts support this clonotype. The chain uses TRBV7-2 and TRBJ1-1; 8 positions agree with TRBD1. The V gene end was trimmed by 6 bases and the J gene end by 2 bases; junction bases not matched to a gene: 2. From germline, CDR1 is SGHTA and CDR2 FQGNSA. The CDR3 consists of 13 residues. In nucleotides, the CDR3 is TGTGCCAGCAGACCAGGGGGCAACACTGAAGCTTTCTTT. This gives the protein CASRPGGNTEAFF.

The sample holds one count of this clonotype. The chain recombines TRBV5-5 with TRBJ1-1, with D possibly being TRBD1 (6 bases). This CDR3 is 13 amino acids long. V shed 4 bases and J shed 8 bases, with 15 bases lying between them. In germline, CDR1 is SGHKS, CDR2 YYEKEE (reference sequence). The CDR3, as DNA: TGTGCCAGCAGCCGGGACACCAAAAGGGAAGCTTTCTTT. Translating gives CASSRDTKREAFF.

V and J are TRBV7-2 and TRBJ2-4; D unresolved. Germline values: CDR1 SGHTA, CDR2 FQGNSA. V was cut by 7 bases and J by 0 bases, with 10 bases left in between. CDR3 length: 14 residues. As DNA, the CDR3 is TGTGCCAGCAACGAGGAACTAGCCAAAAACATTCAGTACTTC. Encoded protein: CASNEELAKNIQYF.

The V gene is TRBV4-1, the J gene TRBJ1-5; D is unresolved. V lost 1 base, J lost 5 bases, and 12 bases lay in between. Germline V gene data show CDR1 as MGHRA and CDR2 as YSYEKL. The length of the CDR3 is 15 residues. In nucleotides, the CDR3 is TGCGCCAGCAGCCAAGTGGTGGAGGGCCATCAGCCCCAGCATTTT. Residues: CASSQVVEGHQPQHF.

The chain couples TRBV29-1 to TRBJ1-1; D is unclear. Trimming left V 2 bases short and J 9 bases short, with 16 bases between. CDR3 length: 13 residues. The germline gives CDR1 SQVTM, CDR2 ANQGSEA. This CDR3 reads CSVELPDSIQAFF. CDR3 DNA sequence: TGCAGCGTTGAATTGCCCGACTCGATACAAGCTTTCTTT.

The CDR3 DNA follows: TGTGCCACCAGTGACCCGGGGTTCAGAGGCCAAGCTTTCTTT. This sequence encodes CATSDPGFRGQAFF. The chain is built from TRBV24-1 and TRBJ1-1; D ambiguous. The germline V gene has CDR1 KGHDR and CDR2 SFDVKD. CDR3 length: 14 amino acids. V was cut by 4 bases and J by 9 bases, with 17 bases left in between.

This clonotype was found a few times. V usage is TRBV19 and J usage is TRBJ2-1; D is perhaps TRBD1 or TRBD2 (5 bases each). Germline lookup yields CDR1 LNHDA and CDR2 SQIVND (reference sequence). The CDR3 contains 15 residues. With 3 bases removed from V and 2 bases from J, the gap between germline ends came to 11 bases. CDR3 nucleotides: TGTGCCAGTAGTATCCGTCAGGGACCCTACAATGAGCAGTTCTTC. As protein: CASSIRQGPYNEQFF.

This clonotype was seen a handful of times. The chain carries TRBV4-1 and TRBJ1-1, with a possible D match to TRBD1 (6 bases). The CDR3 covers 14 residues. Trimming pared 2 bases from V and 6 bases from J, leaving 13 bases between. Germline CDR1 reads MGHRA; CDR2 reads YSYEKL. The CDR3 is CASSQLPGAAEAFF. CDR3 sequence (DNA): TGCGCCAGCAGCCAATTACCAGGGGCGGCTGAAGCTTTCTTT.

The chain's CDR3 is CASTPQPTGTGELFF. CDR3 coding DNA: TGTGCCAGCACTCCCCAACCGACGGGGACCGGGGAGCTGTTTTTT. This sequence joins TRBV2 and TRBJ2-2; D may be TRBD2 (5 bases). The CDR3 runs 15 residues. The V gene lost 7 bases and the J gene lost 5 bases, with 17 bases spanning the gap. Per the germline V gene, CDR1 is SNHLY and CDR2 is FYNNEI. The complete variable domain, with remaining parts taken from reference TRBV2 and TRBJ2-2, reads EPEVTQTPSHQVTQMGQEVILRCVPISNHLYFYWYRQILGQKVEFLVSFYNNEISEKSEIFDDQFSVERPDGSNFTLKIRSTKLEDSAMYFCASTPQPTGTGELFFGEGSRLTVL.

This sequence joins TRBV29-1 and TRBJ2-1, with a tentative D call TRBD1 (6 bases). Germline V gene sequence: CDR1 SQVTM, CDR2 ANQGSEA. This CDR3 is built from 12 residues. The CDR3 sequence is CSAEPGTPEQFF. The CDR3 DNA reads TGCAGTGCAGAACCTGGGACACCCGAGCAGTTCTTC.

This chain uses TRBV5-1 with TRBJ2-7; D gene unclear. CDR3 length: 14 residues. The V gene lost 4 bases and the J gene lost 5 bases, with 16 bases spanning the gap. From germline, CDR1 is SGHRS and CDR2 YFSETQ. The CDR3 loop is CASSPSSQMNEQYF. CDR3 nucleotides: TGCGCCAGCAGCCCCTCGTCCCAAATGAACGAGCAGTACTTC.

CDR3 nucleotides: TGTGCCAGCAGCTTCCGGATAGCGGGGATGAGCACAGATACGCAGTATTTT. Its translation: CASSFRIAGMSTDTQYF. The V call is TRBV7-2, the J call TRBJ2-3; 8 bases match TRBD2. The CDR3 totals 17 residues. Germline V gene data show CDR1 as SGHTA and CDR2 as FQGNSA. With V trimmed by 3 bases and J by 0 bases, 8 bases remained unmatched.

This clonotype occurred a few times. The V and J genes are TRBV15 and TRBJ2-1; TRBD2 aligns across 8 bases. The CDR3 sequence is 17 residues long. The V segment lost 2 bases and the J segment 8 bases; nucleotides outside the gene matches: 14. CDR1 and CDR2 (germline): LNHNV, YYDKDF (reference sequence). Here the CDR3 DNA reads TGTGCCACCAGCAGACCCCTACGCCTAGCGGGTATCGATGAGCAGTTCTTC. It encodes CATSRPLRLAGIDEQFF.

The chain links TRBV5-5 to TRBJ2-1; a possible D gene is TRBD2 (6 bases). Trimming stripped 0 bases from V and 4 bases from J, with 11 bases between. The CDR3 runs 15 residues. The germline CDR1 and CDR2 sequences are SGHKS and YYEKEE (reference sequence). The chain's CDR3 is CASSLGSGLYNEQFF. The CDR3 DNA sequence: TGTGCCAGCAGCTTGGGTAGCGGTTTATACAATGAGCAGTTCTTC.

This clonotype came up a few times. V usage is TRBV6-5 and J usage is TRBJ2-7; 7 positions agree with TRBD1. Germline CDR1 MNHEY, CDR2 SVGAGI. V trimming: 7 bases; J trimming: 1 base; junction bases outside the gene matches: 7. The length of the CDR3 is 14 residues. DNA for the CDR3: TGTGCCAGCAACGTAGGGGGCAGGTCCTACGAGCAGTACTTC. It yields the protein CASNVGGRSYEQYF.